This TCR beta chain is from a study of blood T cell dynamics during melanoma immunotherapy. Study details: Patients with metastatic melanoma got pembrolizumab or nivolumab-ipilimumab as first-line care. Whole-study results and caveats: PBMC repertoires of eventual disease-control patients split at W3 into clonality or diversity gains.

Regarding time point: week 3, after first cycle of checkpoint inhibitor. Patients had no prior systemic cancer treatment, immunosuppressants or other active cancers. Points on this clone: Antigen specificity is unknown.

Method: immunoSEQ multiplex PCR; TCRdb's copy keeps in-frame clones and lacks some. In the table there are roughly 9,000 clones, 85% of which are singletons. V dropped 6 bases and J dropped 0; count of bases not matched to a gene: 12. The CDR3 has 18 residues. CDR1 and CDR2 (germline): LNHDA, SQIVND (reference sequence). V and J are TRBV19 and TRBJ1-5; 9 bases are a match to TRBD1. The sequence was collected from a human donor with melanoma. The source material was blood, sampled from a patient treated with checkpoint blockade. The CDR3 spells CASRKNTGGIGSNQPQHF. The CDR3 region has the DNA TGTGCCAGTAGGAAAAATACAGGGGGCATAGGTAGCAATCAGCCCCAGCATTTT.